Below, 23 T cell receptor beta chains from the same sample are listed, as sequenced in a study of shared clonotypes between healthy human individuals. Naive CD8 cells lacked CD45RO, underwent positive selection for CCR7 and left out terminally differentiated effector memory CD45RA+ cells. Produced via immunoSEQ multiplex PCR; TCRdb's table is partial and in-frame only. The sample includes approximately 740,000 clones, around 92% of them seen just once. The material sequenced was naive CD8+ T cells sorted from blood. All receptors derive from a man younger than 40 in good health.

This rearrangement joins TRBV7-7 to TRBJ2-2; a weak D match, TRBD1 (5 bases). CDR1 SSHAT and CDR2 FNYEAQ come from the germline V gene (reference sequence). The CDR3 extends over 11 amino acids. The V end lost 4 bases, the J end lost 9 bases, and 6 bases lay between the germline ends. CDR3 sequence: CASSWGRELFF. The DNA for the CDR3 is TGTGCCAGCAGCTGGGGCAGGGAGCTGTTTTTT.

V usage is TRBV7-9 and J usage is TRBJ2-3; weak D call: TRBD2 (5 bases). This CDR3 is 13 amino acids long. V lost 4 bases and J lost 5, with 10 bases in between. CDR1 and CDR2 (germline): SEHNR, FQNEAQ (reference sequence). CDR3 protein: CASSWNSGDTQYF. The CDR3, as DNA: TGTGCCAGCAGCTGGAACAGCGGAGATACGCAGTATTTT.

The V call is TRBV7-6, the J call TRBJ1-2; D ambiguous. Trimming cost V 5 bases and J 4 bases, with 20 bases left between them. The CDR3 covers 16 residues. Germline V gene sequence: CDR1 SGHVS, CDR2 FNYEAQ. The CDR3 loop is CASSIYQSRKTYGYTF. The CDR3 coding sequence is TGTGCCAGCAGCATATACCAATCTCGAAAGACCTATGGCTACACCTTC.

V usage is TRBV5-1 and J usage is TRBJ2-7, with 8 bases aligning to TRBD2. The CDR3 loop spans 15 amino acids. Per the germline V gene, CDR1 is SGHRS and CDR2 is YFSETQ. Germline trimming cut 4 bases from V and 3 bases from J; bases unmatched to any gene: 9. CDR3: CASSPNRGTSYEQYF. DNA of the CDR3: TGCGCCAGCAGCCCGAATCGCGGGACTAGCTACGAGCAGTACTTC. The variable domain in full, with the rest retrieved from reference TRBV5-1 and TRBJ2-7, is KAGVTQTPRYLIKTRGQQVTLSCSPISGHRSVSWYQQTPGQGLQFLFEYFSETQRNKGNFPGRFSGRQFSNSRSEMNVSTLELGDSALYLCASSPNRGTSYEQYFGPGTRLTVT.

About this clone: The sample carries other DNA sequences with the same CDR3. The chain's CDR3 is CASSPRGNTGELFF. CDR3 DNA: TGTGCCAGCAGCCCCCGGGGGAACACCGGGGAGCTGTTTTTT. This chain links TRBV7-9 with TRBJ2-2, with TRBD2 as a possible D gene (5 bases). The V and J ends lost 5 bases and 1 base respectively, with 8 bases between them. Germline CDR1 reads SEHNR; CDR2 reads FQNEAQ (reference sequence). The CDR3 runs 14 residues.

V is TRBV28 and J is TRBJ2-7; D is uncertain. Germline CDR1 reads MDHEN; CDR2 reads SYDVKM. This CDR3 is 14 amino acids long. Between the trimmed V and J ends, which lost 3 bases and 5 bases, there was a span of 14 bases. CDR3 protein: CASSFTPSRDEQYF. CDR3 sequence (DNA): TGTGCCAGCAGTTTTACACCTAGTCGCGACGAGCAGTACTTC.

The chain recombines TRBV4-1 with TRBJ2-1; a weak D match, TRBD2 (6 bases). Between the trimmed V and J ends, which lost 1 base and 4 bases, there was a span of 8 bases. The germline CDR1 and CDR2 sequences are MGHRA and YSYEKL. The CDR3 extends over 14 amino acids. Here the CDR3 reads CASSQGDFYNEQFF. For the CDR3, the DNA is TGCGCCAGCAGCCAAGGGGACTTTTACAATGAGCAGTTCTTC.

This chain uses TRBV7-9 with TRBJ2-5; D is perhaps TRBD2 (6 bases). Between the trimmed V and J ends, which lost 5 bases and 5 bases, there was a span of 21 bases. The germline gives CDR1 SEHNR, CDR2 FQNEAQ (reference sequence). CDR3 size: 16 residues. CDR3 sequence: CASSPPLAGTRETQYF. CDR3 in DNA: TGTGCCAGCAGCCCCCCCCTTGCGGGGACCCGGGAGACCCAGTACTTC.

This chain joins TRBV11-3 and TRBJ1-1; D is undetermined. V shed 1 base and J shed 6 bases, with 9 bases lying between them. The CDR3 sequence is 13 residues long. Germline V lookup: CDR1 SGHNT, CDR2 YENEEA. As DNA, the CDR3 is TGTGCCAGCAGCTTAGCTGCGGGCTCTGAAGCTTTCTTT. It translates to CASSLAAGSEAFF. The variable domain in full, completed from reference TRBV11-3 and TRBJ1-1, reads EAGVVQSPRYKIIEKKQPVAFWCNPISGHNTLYWYLQNLGQGPELLIRYENEEAVDDSQLPKDRFSAERLKGVDSTLKIQPAELGDSAVYLCASSLAAGSEAFFGQGTRLTVV.

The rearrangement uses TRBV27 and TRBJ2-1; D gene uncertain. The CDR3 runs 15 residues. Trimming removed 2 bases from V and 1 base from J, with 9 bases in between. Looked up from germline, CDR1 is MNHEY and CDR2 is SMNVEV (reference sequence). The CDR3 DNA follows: TGTGCCAGCAGTTTAATACCCCCTTCCTACAATGAGCAGTTCTTC. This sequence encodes CASSLIPPSYNEQFF.

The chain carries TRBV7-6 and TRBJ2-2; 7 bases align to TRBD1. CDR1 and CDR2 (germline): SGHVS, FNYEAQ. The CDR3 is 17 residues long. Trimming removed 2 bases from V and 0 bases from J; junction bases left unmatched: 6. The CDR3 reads CASSLPTGYPNTGELFF. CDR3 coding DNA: TGTGCCAGCAGCTTACCGACAGGGTATCCGAACACCGGGGAGCTGTTTTTT.

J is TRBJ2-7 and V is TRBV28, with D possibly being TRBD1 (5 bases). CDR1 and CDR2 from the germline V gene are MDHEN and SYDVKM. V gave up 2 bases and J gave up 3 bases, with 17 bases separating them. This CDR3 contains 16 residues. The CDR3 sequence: CASSLNSRDWVYEQYF. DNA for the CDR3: TGTGCCAGCAGTTTAAATTCCAGGGATTGGGTCTACGAGCAGTACTTC.

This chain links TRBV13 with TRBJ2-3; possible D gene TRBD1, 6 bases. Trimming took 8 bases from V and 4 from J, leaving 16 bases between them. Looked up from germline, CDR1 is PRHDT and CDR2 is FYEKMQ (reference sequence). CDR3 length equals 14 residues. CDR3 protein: CASGSGRGADTQYF. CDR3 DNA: TGTGCCAGCGGATCAGGCAGGGGTGCAGATACGCAGTATTTT.

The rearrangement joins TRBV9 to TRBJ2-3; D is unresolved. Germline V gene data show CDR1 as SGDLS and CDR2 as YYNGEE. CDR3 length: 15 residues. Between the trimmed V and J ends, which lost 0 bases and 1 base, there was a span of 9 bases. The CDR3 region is CASSVEGIRTDTQYF. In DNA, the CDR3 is TGTGCCAGCAGCGTAGAAGGGATCCGCACAGATACGCAGTATTTT.

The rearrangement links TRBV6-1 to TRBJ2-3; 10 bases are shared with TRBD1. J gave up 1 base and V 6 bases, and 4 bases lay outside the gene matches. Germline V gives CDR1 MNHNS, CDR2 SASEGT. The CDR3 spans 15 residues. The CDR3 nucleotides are TGTGCCAGCAGCGACGGACAGGGGGGCACAGATACGCAGTATTTT. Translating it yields CASSDGQGGTDTQYF.

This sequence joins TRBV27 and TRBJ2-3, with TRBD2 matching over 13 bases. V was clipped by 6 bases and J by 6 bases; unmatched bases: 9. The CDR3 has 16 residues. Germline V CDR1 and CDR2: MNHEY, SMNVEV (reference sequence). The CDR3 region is CASSLTSGGDIDTQYF. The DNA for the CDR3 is TGTGCCAGCAGCCTCACTAGCGGGGGGGACATTGATACGCAGTATTTT.

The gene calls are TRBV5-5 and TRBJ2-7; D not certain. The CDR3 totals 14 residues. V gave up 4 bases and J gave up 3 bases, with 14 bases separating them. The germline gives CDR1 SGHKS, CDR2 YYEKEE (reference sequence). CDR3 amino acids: CASSVNPVGYEQYF. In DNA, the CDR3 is TGTGCCAGCAGCGTCAACCCGGTGGGCTACGAGCAGTACTTC. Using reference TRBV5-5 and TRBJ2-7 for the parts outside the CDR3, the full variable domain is DAGVTQSPTHLIKTRGQQVTLRCSPISGHKSVSWYQQVLGQGPQFIFQYYEKEERGRGNFPDRFSARQFPNYSSELNVNALLLGDSALYLCASSVNPVGYEQYFGPGTRLTVT.

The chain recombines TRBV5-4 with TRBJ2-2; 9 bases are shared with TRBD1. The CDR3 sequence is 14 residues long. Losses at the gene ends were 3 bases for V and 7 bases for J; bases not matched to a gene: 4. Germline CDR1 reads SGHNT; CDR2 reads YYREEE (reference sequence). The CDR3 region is CASSWGQGDGELFF. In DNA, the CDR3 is TGTGCCAGCAGCTGGGGACAGGGAGACGGGGAGCTGTTTTTT.

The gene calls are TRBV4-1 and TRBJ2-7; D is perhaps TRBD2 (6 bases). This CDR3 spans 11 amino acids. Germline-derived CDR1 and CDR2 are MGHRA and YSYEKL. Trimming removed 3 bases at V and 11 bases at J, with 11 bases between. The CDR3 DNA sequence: TGCGCCAGCAGCCAGGGAGGTGAAAAGTACTTC. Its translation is CASSQGGEKYF.

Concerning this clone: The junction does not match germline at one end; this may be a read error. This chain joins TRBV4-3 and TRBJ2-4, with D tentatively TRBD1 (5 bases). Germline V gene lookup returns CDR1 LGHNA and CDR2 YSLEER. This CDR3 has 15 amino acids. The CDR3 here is CASSQGGRGAVQLSF. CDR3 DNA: TGCGCCAGCAGCCAAGGGGGTCGTGGGGCAGTACAGTTAAGCTTC.

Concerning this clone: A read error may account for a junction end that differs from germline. This chain's CDR3 is CASSVLGVQLLF. CDR3 nucleotide sequence: TGTGCCAGCAGCGTATTGGGGGTTCAATTGCTCTTC. The V call is TRBV9, the J call TRBJ2-1, with D perhaps assigned TRBD1 or TRBD2 (5 bases each). CDR1 is SGDLS, CDR2 YYNGEE, per germline. The CDR3 has 12 amino acids.

The CDR3 sequence: CASSTIIAGGYNEQFF. CDR3 coding DNA: TGTGCCAGCAGCACCATCATAGCGGGAGGGTACAATGAGCAGTTCTTC. The V call is TRBV28, the J call TRBJ2-1; TRBD2 matches at 11 bases. The length of the CDR3 is 16 residues. From germline, CDR1 is MDHEN and CDR2 SYDVKM. With V trimmed by 6 bases and J by 4 bases, 8 bases remained unmatched.

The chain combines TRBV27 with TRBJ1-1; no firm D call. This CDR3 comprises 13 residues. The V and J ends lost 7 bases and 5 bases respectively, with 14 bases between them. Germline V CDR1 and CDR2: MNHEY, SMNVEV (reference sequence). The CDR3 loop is CASMTRGRTEAFF. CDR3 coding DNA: TGTGCCAGCATGACGCGGGGTCGTACTGAAGCTTTCTTT.